The following is a T cell receptor beta chain sequence with its context. Its antigen is undetermined. Here immunoSEQ multiplex PCR was the method, and the copy in TCRdb shows in-frame clones only, minus some. The sample has 150,000 to 180,000 clones, 80% to 90% seen once. The sample belongs to a study of T cell responses to AZD1222 COVID-19 vaccine. General study points: Donors were mostly white British, more females; clonal diversity possibly underestimated.

CDR3 length: 15 amino acids. J was trimmed by 3 bases and V by 8 bases; bases with no gene match: 9. CDR1 is MDHEN, CDR2 SYDVKM, per germline. The sequence was collected from an adult in good health. Sequenced material: peripheral blood, taken on day 0 of MenACWY control vaccination. The genes are TRBV28 and TRBJ1-1; 10 bases align to TRBD1. The CDR3 loop reads CASGKTGGKHTEAFF. The CDR3 bases are TGTGCCAGCGGAAAGACAGGGGGCAAACACACTGAAGCTTTCTTT.